Listed below are T cell receptor beta chains from one sample, sequenced in a study of human T cells and chemical hapten exposure. Each CDR3 protein is one row after TCRdb ran MiXCR on the RACE reads. The sample lists about 170,000 distinct CDR3 sequences; around a quarter were seen once. This specimen consisted of whole blood, obtained in connection with sensitization to the hapten diphenylcyclopropenone (DPC). The receptor set was obtained from a woman younger than 35 with alopecia areata. Some clones in this sample may be carry-over from other donors' samples. The CDR3 runs from the conserved cysteine through the conserved F or W. Fields, in order: CDR3 DNA, CDR3 protein, D gene, J gene, V gene, clone size. A D gene is named only where the DNA matches it firmly. Clone size is not always given. Where it is, it says once, few, many or a class for expanded clones.

TGTGCCAGCAAGGAGGGGGAGACCCAGTACTTC,CASKEGETQYF,-,TRBJ2-5,TRBV7-7,-
TGCAGCGTATTCTGGCAGGGACGATACGAGCAGTACTTC,CSVFWQGRYEQYF,-,TRBJ2-7,TRBV29-1,-
TGTGCCAGCAGTTACGGGCGGTACACTGAAGCTTTCTTT,CASSYGRYTEAFF,-,TRBJ1-1,TRBV6-5,few
TGTGCCAGCAGTTACTCGAGCGGGGGAGATGAGCAGTTCTTC,CASSYSSGGDEQFF,TRBD2,TRBJ2-1,TRBV6-5,-
TGTGCCAGCAGTATTGGGGATACGCAGTATTTT,CASSIGDTQYF,-,TRBJ2-3,TRBV6-5,-
TGTGCCATTCAGACTAAAATCGGACAGGCAGCTTTCTTT,CAIQTKIGQAAFF,TRBD1,TRBJ1-1,TRBV10-3,few
TGTGCCAGCAGCTTACTGACAGACCAGTATTTT,CASSLLTDQYF,-,TRBJ2-3,TRBV7-9,few
TGTGCCAGCAGCTTCCCGGGGCCGCCCTATGGCTACACCTTC,CASSFPGPPYGYTF,-,TRBJ1-2,TRBV5-6,few
TGCAGTGCTAGAGGACTAGCGGGTCAGAGCTCCTACAATGAGCAGTTCTTC,CSARGLAGQSSYNEQFF,TRBD2,TRBJ2-1,TRBV20-1,few
TGTGCCAGCAGCGTAGATCCTAGCGGCCCAGAAACCGGGGAGCTGTTTTTT,CASSVDPSGPETGELFF,TRBD2,TRBJ2-2,TRBV9,few
TGTGCCAGCTCATCGATGCTAGCGGGAGCTGTCAATGAGCAGTTCTTC,CASSSMLAGAVNEQFF,TRBD2,TRBJ2-1,TRBV18,-
TGCGCCAGCAGCCAAGAGTTTAGCCAGGGGCGAGAGACCCAGTACTTC,CASSQEFSQGRETQYF,-,TRBJ2-5,TRBV4-3,few